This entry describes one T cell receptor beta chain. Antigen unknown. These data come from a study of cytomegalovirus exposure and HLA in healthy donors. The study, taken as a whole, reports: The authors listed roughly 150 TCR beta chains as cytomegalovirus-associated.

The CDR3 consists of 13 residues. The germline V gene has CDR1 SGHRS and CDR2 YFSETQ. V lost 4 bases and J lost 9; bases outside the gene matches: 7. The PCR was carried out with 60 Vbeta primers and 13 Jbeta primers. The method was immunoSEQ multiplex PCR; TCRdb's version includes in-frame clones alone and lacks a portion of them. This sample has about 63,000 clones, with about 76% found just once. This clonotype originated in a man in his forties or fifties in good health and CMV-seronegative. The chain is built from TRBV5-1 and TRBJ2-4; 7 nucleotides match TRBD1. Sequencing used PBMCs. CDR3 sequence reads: CASSPEGGGIQYF. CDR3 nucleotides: TGCGCCAGCAGCCCGGAAGGGGGCGGCATTCAGTACTTC.